This entry lists 5 T cell receptor beta chains sequenced from one sample in a study of early T cells in non-severe SARS-CoV-2 infection. MiXCR, run by TCRdb on the 5' RACE reads, gives a single entry per CDR3 protein. The sample lists about 64,000 distinct CDR3 sequences; roughly 12% were seen once. Specimen: whole blood, collected at baseline. Receptor source: an adult who was a healthcare worker with PCR-confirmed SARS-CoV-2 infection or an uninfected control (not recorded which).

In nucleotides, the CDR3 is TGTGCCAGCAGTTACGGGCAGGGGGTTACTGAAGCTTTCTTT. It yields the protein CASSYGQGVTEAFF. This chain uses TRBV6-5 with TRBJ1-1, with 7 bases matching TRBD1. The trim removed 2 bases at V and 5 bases at J, leaving 5 bases unmatched. This CDR3 spans 14 amino acids. Germline lookup yields CDR1 MNHEY and CDR2 SVGAGI.

The rearrangement uses TRBV5-6 and TRBJ2-3; D gene ambiguous. V lost 3 bases and J lost 5, with 16 bases in between. Germline V gives CDR1 SGHDT, CDR2 YYEEEE. CDR3 length equals 15 residues. This CDR3 is CASSSFHFWEDTQYF. The CDR3 DNA sequence: TGTGCCAGCAGCTCGTTCCATTTCTGGGAAGATACGCAGTATTTT.

This chain uses TRBV4-2 with TRBJ2-2, with a possible D match to TRBD2 (6 bases). The CDR3 spans 14 residues. CDR1 and CDR2 from the germline V gene are LGHNA and YNFKEQ. Between the trimmed V and J ends, which lost 0 bases and 4 bases, there was a span of 6 bases. In nucleotides, the CDR3 is TGTGCCAGCAGCCAAGAAGCGGGCACCGGGGAGCTGTTTTTT. The encoded protein is CASSQEAGTGELFF.

The chain employs TRBV20-1 and TRBJ2-7; D gene uncertain. V lost 1 base and J 5 bases, leaving 6 bases between the germline ends. CDR1 is DFQATT and CDR2 is SNEGSKA in the germline V gene (reference sequence). The CDR3 is 11 amino acids. CDR3 bases: TGCAGTGCTAGAGTGGGCGACGAGCAGTACTTC. Translated: CSARVGDEQYF.

The sample holds many counts of this clonotype. The CDR3 DNA is TGTGCCAGCAGCTTAGCTGTTCTGGGGGACACCGGGGAGCTGTTTTTT. Its translation is CASSLAVLGDTGELFF. The J gene is TRBJ2-2, the V gene TRBV11-3, with D possibly being TRBD1 or TRBD2 (5 bases each). Trimming left V 1 base short and J 3 bases short, with 12 bases between. CDR3 length equals 16 residues. CDR1 is SGHNT, CDR2 YENEEA, per germline.